These T cell receptor beta chains were read from a single sample in a study of T cells after yellow fever vaccination. MiXCR was run by TCRdb on the 5' RACE reads, yielding one entry per CDR3 protein. The data contain 230,000 or so distinct CDR3 sequences, roughly 3.5% of them singletons. The sample here was PBMCs, taken 15 days after the yellow fever booster vaccination. Every receptor here comes from a man in his late teens or twenties who received the YFV17D yellow fever vaccine. Both conserved end residues are part of each CDR3. A D gene is named only where the DNA matches it firmly. The size field is filled for only some rows; it gives once, few, many or a size class.

D gene,J gene,clone size,V gene,CDR3 protein,CDR3 DNA
TRBD2,TRBJ2-3,many,TRBV7-6,CASSLVPGLAGSTDTQYF,TGTGCCAGCAGCTTAGTCCCGGGACTAGCGGGGAGCACAGATACGCAGTATTTT
-,TRBJ1-1,many,TRBV5-1,CASSPALVLNTEAFF,TGCGCCAGCAGCCCGGCGTTGGTGTTGAACACTGAAGCTTTCTTT
TRBD2,TRBJ2-3,-,TRBV7-6,CASSHQEAGGPDTQYF,TGTGCCAGCAGCCACCAGGAGGCGGGGGGTCCAGATACGCAGTATTTT
-,TRBJ2-3,many,TRBV20-1,CSASDDRRAYTDTQYF,TGCAGTGCTAGTGATGACAGGCGAGCTTACACAGATACGCAGTATTTT
-,TRBJ2-5,many,TRBV9,CASSVAGQLRETQYF,TGTGCCAGCAGCGTAGCCGGCCAGCTCCGGGAGACCCAGTACTTC
-,TRBJ1-1,many,TRBV9,CASSVRGNTEAFF,TGTGCCAGCAGCGTCCGGGGGAACACTGAAGCTTTCTTT
-,TRBJ2-3,many,TRBV20-1,CSASIAAGTQYF,TGCAGTGCTAGCATCGCGGCTGGAACGCAGTATTTT
-,TRBJ1-2,many,TRBV5-4,CASPTLSGGGYTF,TGTGCCAGCCCGACGTTGTCGGGCGGTGGCTACACCTTC
TRBD1,TRBJ2-7,many,TRBV5-1,CASSDYRGPYEQYF,TGCGCCAGCAGCGATTACAGGGGACCTTACGAGCAGTACTTC
TRBD2,TRBJ2-7,many,TRBV5-1,CASSPGGSQTYEQYF,TGCGCCAGCAGCCCGGGGGGATCGCAGACCTACGAGCAGTACTTC
TRBD1,TRBJ2-1,many,TRBV20-1,CSAARTGLEQFF,TGCAGTGCTGCCCGGACAGGGCTTGAGCAGTTCTTC
TRBD2,TRBJ2-2,many,TRBV7-9,CASSLPGLARPNTGELFF,TGTGCCAGCAGCCTCCCTGGACTAGCAAGACCGAACACCGGGGAGCTGTTTTTT
-,TRBJ1-2,many,TRBV29-1,CSVEDPGSNYGYTF,TGCAGCGTTGAAGACCCGGGGTCTAACTATGGCTACACCTTC
-,TRBJ2-7,many,TRBV2,CASTLLAGQYF,TGTGCCAGCACTCTCCTTGCCGGGCAGTACTTC
TRBD2,TRBJ2-1,many,TRBV7-2,CASSLQVLAGAFSHNEQFF,TGTGCCAGCAGCTTACAAGTACTAGCGGGTGCCTTCTCCCACAATGAGCAGTTCTTC
-,TRBJ2-2,many,TRBV24-1,CATRATATGELFF,TGTGCCACCAGAGCGACAGCCACCGGGGAGCTGTTTTTT
-,TRBJ1-5,many,TRBV6-5,CASRISRNSNQPQHF,TGTGCCAGCAGAATCTCCAGGAATAGCAATCAGCCCCAGCATTTT
-,TRBJ2-5,many,TRBV5-1,CASSSRQRAGETQYF,TGCGCCAGCAGCTCTAGACAGAGGGCGGGGGAGACCCAGTACTTC
TRBD1,TRBJ2-5,many,TRBV5-1,CASSFSDRQETQYF,TGCGCCAGCAGCTTTTCGGACAGGCAAGAGACCCAGTACTTC
TRBD1,TRBJ2-2,many,TRBV12-3/TRBV12-4,CASRGTGITGELFF,TGTGCCAGCAGAGGGACAGGGATCACCGGGGAGCTGTTTTTT
-,TRBJ1-2,many,TRBV6-6,CAGEQGQGYGYTF,TGTGCCGGGGAACAGGGACAAGGCTATGGCTACACCTTC
-,TRBJ1-3,many,TRBV18,CASSRQQGISGNTIYF,TGTGCCAGCTCACGCCAACAGGGCATCTCTGGAAACACCATATATTTT
TRBD2,TRBJ2-3,many,TRBV9,CASTVGGGNTDTQYF,TGTGCCAGCACCGTGGGGGGGGGGAACACAGATACGCAGTATTTT
TRBD1,TRBJ1-4,many,TRBV7-2,CASSFDRANEKLFF,TGTGCCAGCAGCTTTGACAGGGCCAATGAAAAACTGTTTTTT
-,TRBJ2-3,many,TRBV12-3/TRBV12-4,CASRRPGDTQYF,TGTGCCAGCAGGCGACCTGGCGATACGCAGTATTTT
-,TRBJ1-1,many,TRBV5-4,CASSFSPLLNTEAFF,TGTGCCAGCAGCTTCTCTCCCTTGTTGAACACTGAAGCTTTCTTT
-,TRBJ2-7,many,TRBV18,CASSLPRGRSSYEQYF,TGTGCCAGCTCCCTACCACGAGGACGGAGCTCCTACGAGCAGTACTTC
-,TRBJ2-2,-,TRBV5-1,CASSLAWNTGELFF,TGCGCCAGCAGCCTCGCGTGGAACACCGGGGAGCTGTTTTTT
-,TRBJ2-1,many,TRBV7-7,CASSLGAVGSYNEQFF,TGTGCTAGCAGCTTAGGGGCCGTTGGAAGCTACAATGAGCAGTTCTTC
-,TRBJ2-1,many,TRBV5-1,CASSLGQYNEQFF,TGTGCCAGCAGCTTAGGGCAGTACAATGAGCAGTTCTTC
-,TRBJ1-2,many,TRBV5-4,CASSLARGWNYGYTF,TGTGCCAGCAGCTTGGCCAGAGGATGGAACTATGGCTACACCTTC
-,TRBJ2-5,many,TRBV18,CASSPQGRGYGTQYF,TGTGCCAGCTCACCCCAGGGTAGAGGTTACGGGACCCAGTACTTC
-,TRBJ2-1,-,TRBV12-3/TRBV12-4,CASTEAGKSSYNEQFF,TGTGCCAGCACCGAGGCCGGGAAGAGCTCCTACAATGAGCAGTTCTTC
TRBD2,TRBJ2-7,many,TRBV7-2,CASSQFPAGGLYEQYF,TGTGCCAGCAGCCAATTCCCAGCGGGGGGCCTCTACGAGCAGTACTTC
TRBD1,TRBJ1-2,many,TRBV4-2,CASSQDLRGDSYGYTF,TGTGCCAGCAGCCAAGATTTGCGGGGGGACAGCTATGGCTACACCTTC
-,TRBJ2-5,many,TRBV7-2,CASSDGPQGTQYF,TGTGCCAGCAGCGACGGACCCCAGGGGACCCAGTACTTC
-,TRBJ2-7,many,TRBV7-2,CASSLLGIRYEQYF,TGTGCCAGCAGCTTGTTGGGAATTCGCTACGAGCAGTACTTC
-,TRBJ2-3,many,TRBV7-2,CASSLAVGRPDTQYF,TGTGCCAGCAGCTTAGCGGTGGGACGCCCAGATACGCAGTATTTT
-,TRBJ2-3,many,TRBV27,CASSALASQGPDTQYF,TGTGCCAGCAGTGCCTTAGCATCCCAGGGTCCAGATACGCAGTATTTT
TRBD1,TRBJ2-7,many,TRBV20-1,CSATDSGQVYEQYF,TGCAGTGCTACCGATTCGGGACAGGTATACGAGCAGTACTTC
-,TRBJ1-1,few,TRBV7-9,CASSPNGLTEAFF,TGTGCCAGCAGTCCTAATGGGTTAACTGAAGCTTTCTTT
TRBD1,TRBJ1-6,few,TRBV12-3/TRBV12-4,CASSRAGQPGNSPLHF,TGTGCCAGCAGCCGGGCGGGACAGCCGGGGAATTCACCCCTCCACTTT
TRBD2,TRBJ2-5,few,TRBV5-1,CASSFLAGGRKTQYF,TGCGCCAGCAGCTTCCTAGCGGGGGGGCGGAAGACCCAGTACTTC
TRBD2,TRBJ2-1,many,TRBV5-1,CASKHPGTSGGALAEQFF,TGCGCCAGCAAACATCCCGGGACTAGCGGGGGGGCCCTGGCTGAGCAGTTCTTC
TRBD2,TRBJ2-3,many,TRBV4-2,CASSQALAGAGDTQYF,TGTGCCAGCAGCCAAGCCCTAGCGGGGGCGGGAGATACGCAGTATTTT
-,TRBJ1-2,many,TRBV28,CAISSTVDYGYTF,TGTGCCATCTCTTCGACAGTAGACTATGGCTACACCTTC
TRBD1,TRBJ2-7,-,TRBV5-4,CASSPGQGVDEQYF,TGTGCCAGCAGCCCCGGACAGGGGGTCGACGAGCAGTACTTC
-,TRBJ2-3,few,TRBV11-3,CASSSTFADTQYF,TGTGCCAGCAGCTCGACCTTCGCAGATACGCAGTATTTT
TRBD1,TRBJ2-3,many,TRBV10-3,CATLGQAADTQYF,TGTGCCACCTTGGGACAGGCGGCGGATACGCAGTATTTT
-,TRBJ1-2,-,TRBV3-1,CASSPGIANYGYTF,TGTGCCAGCAGTCCAGGGATAGCTAACTATGGCTACACCTTC